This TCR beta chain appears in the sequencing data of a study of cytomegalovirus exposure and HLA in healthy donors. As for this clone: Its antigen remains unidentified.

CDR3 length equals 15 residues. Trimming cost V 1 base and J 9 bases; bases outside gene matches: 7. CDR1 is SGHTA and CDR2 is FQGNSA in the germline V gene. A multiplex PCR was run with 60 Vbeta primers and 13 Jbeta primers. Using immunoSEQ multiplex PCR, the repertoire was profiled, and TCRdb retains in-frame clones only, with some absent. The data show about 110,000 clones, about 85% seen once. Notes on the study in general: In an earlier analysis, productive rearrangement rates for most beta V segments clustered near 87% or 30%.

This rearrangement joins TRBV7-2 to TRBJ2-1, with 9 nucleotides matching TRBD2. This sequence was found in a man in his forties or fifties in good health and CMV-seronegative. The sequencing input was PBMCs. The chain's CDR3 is CASSLDRGGAGEQFF. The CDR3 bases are TGTGCCAGCAGCTTAGATCGCGGGGGGGCGGGTGAGCAGTTCTTC.